This T cell receptor beta chain was found in a study of PD-L1 blockade in urothelial cancer. Overall study: Blood-derived samples held a median roughly 140,000 T cells.

Templates that were synthetic TCR analogs were spiked into each PCR. Data came from immunoSEQ multiplex PCR; TCRdb stores just in-frame clones and leaves some out. The sample has some 56,000 clones, about 80% seen once. This CDR3 has 16 residues. Unmatched junction bases numbered 15, after V lost 5 bases and J lost 8 bases. Germline V gene data show CDR1 as SGHVS and CDR2 as FNYEAQ. Indicated time point: pretreatment peripheral blood. This receptor was taken from a man in his fifties or sixties with urothelial cancer. The gene calls are TRBV7-6 and TRBJ2-1; 7 bases map to TRBD2. The specimen comprised PBMCs, sampled around atezolizumab (anti-PD-L1) treatment. The CDR3 DNA reads as TGTGCCAGCAGCCTTAGGGAGGGGCTAGCCCGCGATGAGCAGTTCTTC. This encodes CASSLREGLARDEQFF.